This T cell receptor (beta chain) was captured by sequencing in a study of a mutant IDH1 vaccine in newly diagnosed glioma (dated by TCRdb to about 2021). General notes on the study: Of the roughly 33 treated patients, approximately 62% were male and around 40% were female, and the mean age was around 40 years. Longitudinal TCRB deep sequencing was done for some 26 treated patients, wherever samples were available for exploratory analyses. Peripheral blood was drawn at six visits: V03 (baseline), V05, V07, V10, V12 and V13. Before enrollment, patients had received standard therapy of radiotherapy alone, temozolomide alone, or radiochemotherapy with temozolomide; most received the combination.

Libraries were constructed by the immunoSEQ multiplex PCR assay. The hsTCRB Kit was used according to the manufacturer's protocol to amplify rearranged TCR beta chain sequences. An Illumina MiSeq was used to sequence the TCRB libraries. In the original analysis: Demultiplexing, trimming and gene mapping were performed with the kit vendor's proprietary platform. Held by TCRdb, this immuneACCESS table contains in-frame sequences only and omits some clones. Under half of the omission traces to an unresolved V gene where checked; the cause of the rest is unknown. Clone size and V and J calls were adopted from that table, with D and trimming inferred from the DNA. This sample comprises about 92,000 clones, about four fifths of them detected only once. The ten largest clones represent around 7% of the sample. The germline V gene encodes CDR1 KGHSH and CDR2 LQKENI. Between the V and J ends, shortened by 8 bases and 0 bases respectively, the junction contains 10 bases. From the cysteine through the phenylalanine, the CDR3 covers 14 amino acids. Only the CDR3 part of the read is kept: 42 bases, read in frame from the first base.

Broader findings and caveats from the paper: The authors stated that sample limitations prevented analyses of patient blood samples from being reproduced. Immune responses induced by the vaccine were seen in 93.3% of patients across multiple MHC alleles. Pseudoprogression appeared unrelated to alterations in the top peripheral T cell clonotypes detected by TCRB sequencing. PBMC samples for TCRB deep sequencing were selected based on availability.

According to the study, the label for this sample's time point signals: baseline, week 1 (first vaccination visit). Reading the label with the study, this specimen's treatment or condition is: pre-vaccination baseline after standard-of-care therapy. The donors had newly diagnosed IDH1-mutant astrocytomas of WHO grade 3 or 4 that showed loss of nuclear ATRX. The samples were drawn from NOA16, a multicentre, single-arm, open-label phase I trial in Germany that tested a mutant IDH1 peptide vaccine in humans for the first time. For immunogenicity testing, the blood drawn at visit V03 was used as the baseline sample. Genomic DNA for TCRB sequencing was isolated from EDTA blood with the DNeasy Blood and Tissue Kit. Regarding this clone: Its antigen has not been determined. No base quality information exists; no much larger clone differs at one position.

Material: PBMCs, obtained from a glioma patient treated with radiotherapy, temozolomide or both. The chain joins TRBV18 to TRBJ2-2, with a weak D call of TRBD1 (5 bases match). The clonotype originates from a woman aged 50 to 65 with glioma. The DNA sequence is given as TGTGCCAGCAGCGACAGATCGAACACCGGGGAGCTGTTTTTT. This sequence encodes CASSDRSNTGELFF.